This TCR beta chain is drawn from a study of post-analysis software for immune sequencing data. A remark on this clonotype: What it binds is unknown.

Unique molecular identifiers were present in the TCR beta cDNA libraries. Via MiXCR, TCRdb re-called the PCR reads, giving one row per CDR3 protein. Of about 430,000 distinct CDR3 sequences listed, approximately 39% were seen once; the top ten hold 6% to 9%. Points from the study as a whole: Controls' normalized Chao1 diversity significantly exceeded that of multiple sclerosis patients. When patients were compared with controls, about five TRBV segments were more frequent, TRBV5-6, TRBV5-1 and TRBV20-1 among them. The F measure placed samples prepared in the same batch into strongly shared clusters.

The CDR3 sequence is 16 residues long. The ends were cut back, 6 bases at V and 5 bases at J, with 20 bases in the middle. Germline-derived CDR1 and CDR2 are MDHEN and SYDVKM. This sequence was found in a girl under 10 years old with multiple sclerosis. The V gene is TRBV28, the J gene TRBJ2-1, with D perhaps TRBD2 (5 bases). The sequenced sample was blood. CDR3 in DNA: TGTGCCAGCAGCCCAGCCTTCCAAGGGAGAGACAATGAGCAGTTCTTC. Its protein product is CASSPAFQGRDNEQFF.